Following are 20 T cell receptor beta chains from one sample sequenced in a study of T cell responses to AZD1222 COVID-19 vaccine. The table came from immunoSEQ multiplex PCR; TCRdb's copy has only in-frame clones and leaves some out. The table shows approximately 80,000 clones, with 88% occurring only once. Specimen: peripheral blood, collected on day 0 of MenACWY control vaccination. The receptors originated from an adult in good health.

The chain is built from TRBV27 and TRBJ1-2; D unclear. Germline CDR1 reads MNHEY; CDR2 reads SMNVEV (reference sequence). The CDR3 has 17 residues. The V and J ends lost 2 bases and 3 bases respectively, with 19 bases between them. The CDR3 spells CASSLRAGLIDYYGYTF. CDR3 bases: TGTGCCAGCAGTTTACGAGCAGGATTAATTGACTACTATGGCTACACCTTC.

The rearrangement joins TRBV9 to TRBJ1-4, with D possibly matching TRBD1 (5 bases). CDR3 length equals 15 residues. V was shortened by 4 bases and J by 4 bases, with 14 bases between the two germline ends. CDR1 and CDR2 (germline): SGDLS, YYNGEE. The CDR3 reads CASSPWDGYNEKLFF. The CDR3 bases are TGTGCCAGCAGCCCTTGGGACGGATATAATGAAAAACTGTTTTTT. The full variable domain, rest sourced from reference TRBV9 and TRBJ1-4, is DSGVTQTPKHLITATGQRVTLRCSPRSGDLSVYWYQQSLDQGLQFLIQYYNGEERAKGNILERFSAQQFPDLHSELNLSSLELGDSALYFCASSPWDGYNEKLFFGSGTQLSVL.

This chain connects TRBV7-8 to TRBJ1-5, with 12 bases aligning to TRBD1. Germline loops: CDR1 SGHVS, CDR2 FQNEAQ. This CDR3 contains 17 residues. Germline trimming cut 5 bases from V and 4 bases from J; bases unmatched to any gene: 9. CDR3 in amino acids: CASSPPGTGGVNQPQHF. The CDR3 DNA reads as TGTGCCAGCAGCCCCCCCGGGACAGGGGGCGTAAATCAGCCCCAGCATTTT. The full variable domain, with the rest looked up from reference TRBV7-8 and TRBJ1-5, is GAGVSQSPRYKVAKRGQDVALRCDPISGHVSLFWYQQALGQGPEFLTYFQNEAQLDKSGLPSDRFFAERPEGSVSTLKIQRTQQEDSAVYLCASSPPGTGGVNQPQHFGDGTRLSIL.

V and J are TRBV27 and TRBJ1-1; 12 bases agree with TRBD1. CDR1 is MNHEY, CDR2 SMNVEV, per germline (reference sequence). J was trimmed by 4 bases and V by 5 bases; bases with no gene match: 11. This CDR3 contains 17 residues. CDR3 bases: TGTGCCAGCAGTAGGTACGGGACAGGGGGCGCGGGCACTGAAGCTTTCTTT. Its translation: CASSRYGTGGAGTEAFF.

This clone was observed a few times. The J gene is TRBJ1-1, the V gene TRBV18; the D is unclear. The length of the CDR3 is 14 residues. Looked up from germline, CDR1 is KGHSH and CDR2 is LQKENI. The V and J ends lost 0 bases and 1 base respectively, with 6 bases between them. The DNA of the CDR3 is TGTGCCAGCTCACCACCGGTAGGGAACACTGAAGCTTTCTTT. Encoded protein: CASSPPVGNTEAFF. The full variable domain, rest sourced from reference TRBV18 and TRBJ1-1, is NAGVMQNPRHLVRRRGQEARLRCSPMKGHSHVYWYRQLPEEGLKFMVYLQKENIIDESGMPKERFSAEFPKEGPSILRIQQVVRGDSAAYFCASSPPVGNTEAFFGQGTRLTVV.

The rearrangement uses TRBV10-2 and TRBJ1-1, with a weak D call TRBD1 (6 bases). V lost 7 bases, J lost 4 bases, and 16 bases lay in between. This CDR3 region has 14 residues. Germline V CDR1 and CDR2: WSHSY, SAAADI. CDR3 amino acids: CASTSKGVTTEAFF. The CDR3 DNA sequence: TGCGCCAGCACCTCAAAGGGGGTTACCACTGAAGCTTTCTTT.

The V and J genes are TRBV10-3 and TRBJ1-6; D gene uncertain. V lost 10 bases to trimming and J lost 0 bases, with 7 bases between them. The CDR3 runs 13 residues. Germline CDR1 reads ENHRY; CDR2 reads SYGVKD. CDR3 loop: CATGGSYNSPLHF. The CDR3 nucleotides are TGTGCCACCGGAGGCTCCTATAATTCACCCCTCCACTTT.

The rearrangement uses TRBV28 and TRBJ2-1, with 15 bases lining up with TRBD2. J gave up 15 bases and V 7 bases, and 16 bases lay outside the gene matches. Germline V lookup: CDR1 MDHEN, CDR2 SYDVKM. This CDR3 contains 16 residues. Here the CDR3 reads CASNLPLGTSGGSLFF. Here the CDR3 DNA reads TGTGCCAGCAACCTACCACTCGGGACTAGCGGGGGGAGTCTGTTCTTC.

V gene TRBV20-1 combines with J gene TRBJ2-1, with 9 bases that match TRBD1. The germline CDR1 and CDR2 sequences are DFQATT and SNEGSKA (reference sequence). CDR3 length: 15 residues. J was trimmed by 6 bases and V by 3 bases; bases with no gene match: 9. CDR3 protein: CSASPQGARGNEQFF. In DNA form, the CDR3 reads TGCAGTGCTAGTCCACAGGGGGCCCGGGGCAATGAGCAGTTCTTC.

This chain joins TRBV30 and TRBJ1-1; D is unclear. The CDR3 is made up of 12 amino acids. CDR1 and CDR2 (germline): GTSNPN, SVGIG (reference sequence). V shed 4 bases and J shed 0 bases, with 6 bases lying between them. This CDR3 is CAWNRLNTEAFF. The CDR3 DNA is TGTGCCTGGAACAGATTGAACACTGAAGCTTTCTTT.

The chain recombines TRBV4-3 with TRBJ2-5, with 9 bases matching TRBD1. CDR3 length: 13 residues. V dropped 5 bases and J dropped 4; count of bases not matched to a gene: 2. The germline V gene encodes CDR1 LGHNA and CDR2 YSLEER. CDR3 coding DNA: TGCGCCAGCAGCGTGGACAGGGGAGAGACCCAGTACTTC. It codes for CASSVDRGETQYF.

V is TRBV10-3 and J is TRBJ1-2, with TRBD1 matching over 8 bases. The CDR3 runs 14 residues. Looked up from germline, CDR1 is ENHRY and CDR2 is SYGVKD. V lost 3 bases and J lost 4; bases outside the gene matches: 4. CDR3 nucleotide sequence: TGTGCCATCAGTGATGGGACAGGTCCCTATGGCTACACCTTC. Residues: CAISDGTGPYGYTF.

This clone was counted once. The chain links TRBV4-1 to TRBJ1-6, with 8 bases lining up with TRBD1. CDR3 length: 18 amino acids. CDR1 is MGHRA and CDR2 is YSYEKL in the germline V gene. Trimming removed 0 bases from V and 2 bases from J; junction bases left unmatched: 6. CDR3 residues: CASSQDTGGRAYNSPLHF. In nucleotides, the CDR3 is TGCGCCAGCAGCCAAGATACAGGGGGAAGGGCCTATAATTCACCCCTCCACTTT.

This rearrangement joins TRBV4-2 to TRBJ1-4, with D unresolved. In germline, CDR1 is LGHNA, CDR2 YNFKEQ. There are 17 residues in the CDR3. V lost 0 bases and J lost 0, with 11 bases in between. Here the CDR3 reads CASSQDLGGPTNEKLFF. The CDR3 DNA is TGTGCCAGCAGCCAAGATTTGGGAGGGCCAACTAATGAAAAACTGTTTTTT.

This chain uses TRBV6-5 with TRBJ1-2; 9 positions agree with TRBD1. The V gene end was trimmed by 2 bases and the J gene end by 6 bases; junction bases not matched to a gene: 1. Germline V gives CDR1 MNHEY, CDR2 SVGAGI. This CDR3 is built from 13 residues. CDR3 DNA: TGTGCCAGCAGTTACGGACAGGGGCATGGCTACACCTTC. Translation: CASSYGQGHGYTF.

This chain joins TRBV28 and TRBJ1-4; D gene unclear. Germline CDR1 is MDHEN and CDR2 is SYDVKM. The CDR3 spans 15 residues. V lost 7 bases and J lost 4, with 16 bases in between. The CDR3 protein is CASKLGDRGNEKLFF. Written as DNA, the CDR3 is TGTGCCAGCAAGTTGGGAGATCGGGGTAATGAAAAACTGTTTTTT.

The chain employs TRBV5-4 and TRBJ2-7; tentative D call: TRBD2 (6 bases). With 6 bases removed from V and 3 bases from J, the gap between germline ends came to 16 bases. The CDR3 covers 14 residues. Germline-derived CDR1 and CDR2 are SGHNT and YYREEE (reference sequence). The CDR3 loop reads CASNYGGTNYEQYF. CDR3 coding DNA: TGTGCCAGCAACTACGGAGGGACCAACTACGAGCAGTACTTC.

The rearrangement links TRBV7-8 to TRBJ1-6, with a weak D call TRBD1 (5 bases). With 3 bases removed from V and 7 bases from J, the gap between germline ends came to 13 bases. Germline V gene data show CDR1 as SGHVS and CDR2 as FQNEAQ. The CDR3 spans 15 residues. Here the CDR3 reads CASSFGEEGNSPLHF. The CDR3 DNA sequence: TGTGCCAGCAGCTTCGGGGAGGAGGGGAATTCACCCCTCCACTTT.

The chain carries TRBV10-3 and TRBJ1-4, with D perhaps TRBD1 (6 bases). Germline CDR1 and CDR2: ENHRY and SYGVKD. CDR3 length: 12 amino acids. V was shortened by 8 bases and J by 4 bases, with 8 bases between the two germline ends. CDR3 sequence: CAIGGGNEKLFF. Written as DNA, the CDR3 is TGTGCCATCGGGGGCGGTAATGAAAAACTGTTTTTT.

This clone was counted only a few times. The chain couples TRBV5-4 to TRBJ1-5; D not certain. The CDR3 has 14 residues. The germline V and J ends were trimmed by 4 bases and 3 bases, with 11 bases remaining between them. Germline-derived CDR1 and CDR2 are SGHNT and YYREEE (reference sequence). CDR3 region: CASSQDRTNQPQHF. In DNA, the CDR3 is TGTGCCAGCAGCCAAGACCGAACCAATCAGCCCCAGCATTTT.